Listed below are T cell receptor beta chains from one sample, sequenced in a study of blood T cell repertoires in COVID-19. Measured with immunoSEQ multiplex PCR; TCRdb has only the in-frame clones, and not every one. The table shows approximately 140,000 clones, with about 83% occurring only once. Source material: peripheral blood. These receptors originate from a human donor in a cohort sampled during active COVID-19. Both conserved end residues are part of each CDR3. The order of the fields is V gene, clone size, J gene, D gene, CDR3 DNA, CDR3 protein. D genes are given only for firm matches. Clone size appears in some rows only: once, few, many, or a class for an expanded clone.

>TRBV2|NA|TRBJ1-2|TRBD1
TGTGCCAGCAGTCCTACGGACAGGGCTGGCTATGGCTACACCTTC
CASSPTDRAGYGYTF
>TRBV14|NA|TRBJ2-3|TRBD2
TGTGCCAGCAGCCGCGGGACTAGCGCAGATACGCAGTATTTT
CASSRGTSADTQYF
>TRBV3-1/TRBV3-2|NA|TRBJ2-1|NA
TGTGCCAGCAGCCTCTTTAGTAATGAGCAGTTCTTC
CASSLFSNEQFF
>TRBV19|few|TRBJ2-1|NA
TGTGCCAGTAGAGTCGAGGGATACAATGAGCAGTTCTTC
CASRVEGYNEQFF
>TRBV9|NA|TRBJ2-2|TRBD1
TGTGCCAGCAGCGCCGGGACAGGTACACCCGGGGAGCTGTTTTTT
CASSAGTGTPGELFF
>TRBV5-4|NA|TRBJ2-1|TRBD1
TGTGCCAGCAGCTGGGACCCTGGACAGGGGAGGAATGAGCAGTTCTTC
CASSWDPGQGRNEQFF
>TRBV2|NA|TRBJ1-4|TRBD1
TGTGCCAGCAGTGAAAATCCGGGACAGCCGAATGAAAAACTGTTTTTT
CASSENPGQPNEKLFF
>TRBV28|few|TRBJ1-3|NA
TGTGCCAGCAGGCTGAGCTCTGGAAACACCATATATTTT
CASRLSSGNTIYF
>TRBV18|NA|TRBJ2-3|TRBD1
TGTGCCAGCTCACCCCGACAGGGGGCCACAGATACGCAGTATTTT
CASSPRQGATDTQYF
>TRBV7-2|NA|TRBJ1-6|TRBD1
TGTGCCAGCAGCTTAGGGACAGGGTATTCACCCCTCCACTTT
CASSLGTGYSPLHF
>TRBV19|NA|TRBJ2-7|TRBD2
TGTGCCAGTAGTACGGGACTAGCGAACGGAGGGGCCGAGCAGTACTTC
CASSTGLANGGAEQYF
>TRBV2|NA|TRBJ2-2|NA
TGTGCCAGCACCATCGAGGATGGTACCGGGGAGCTGTTTTTT
CASTIEDGTGELFF
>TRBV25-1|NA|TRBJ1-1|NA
TGTGCCAGCAGTGAACCGCCTCCGACAGGATCGAACACTGAAGCTTTCTTT
CASSEPPPTGSNTEAFF
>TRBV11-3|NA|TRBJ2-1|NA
TGTGCCAGCAGCCTCATTGGAGATGAGCAGTTCTTC
CASSLIGDEQFF
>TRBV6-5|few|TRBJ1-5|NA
TGTGCCAGCGGAGAGGAGAATCAGCCCCAGCATTTT
CASGEENQPQHF
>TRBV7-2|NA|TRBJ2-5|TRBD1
TGTGCCAGCAGCTTAACCTCAGGACAGGGGGCTGGGACCCAGTACTTC
CASSLTSGQGAGTQYF
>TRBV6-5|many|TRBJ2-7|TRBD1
TGTGCCAGCAGTTACTCGATCGGGACAGGGGCCTACGAGCAGTACTTC
CASSYSIGTGAYEQYF
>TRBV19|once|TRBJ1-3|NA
TGTGCCAGTAATAGAGTCGCCGAAATCCTCTCTGGAAACACCATATATTTT
CASNRVAEILSGNTIYF
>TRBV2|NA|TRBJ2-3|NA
TGTGCCAGCACCGAGGCCGGCACAGATACGCAGTATTTT
CASTEAGTDTQYF
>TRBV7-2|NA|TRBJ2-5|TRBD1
TGTGCCAGCAGCCTTTCGGGGACAGGGGTTAGGGAGACCCAGTACTTC
CASSLSGTGVRETQYF
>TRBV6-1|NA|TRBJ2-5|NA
TGTGCCAGCAGTGAAGTACTCCAAGAGACCCAGTACTTC
CASSEVLQETQYF
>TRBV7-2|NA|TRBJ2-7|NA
TGTGCCAGCAGCTTAGAGGGGGACCCAGCCTCCTACGAGCAGTACTTC
CASSLEGDPASYEQYF
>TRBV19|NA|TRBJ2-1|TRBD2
TGTGCCAGTAGCCTAGCGGGTACCGTAAGGAATGAGCAGTTCTTC
CASSLAGTVRNEQFF
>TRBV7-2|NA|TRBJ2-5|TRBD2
TGTGCCAGCAGCCGTGTGGTAGCGGGAGCCCCAGGAGAGACCCAGTACTTC
CASSRVVAGAPGETQYF
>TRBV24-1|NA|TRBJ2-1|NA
TGTGCCACCAGTGAAACCCTCCAGGGTAGTCGTTTGAATGAGCAGTTCTTC
CATSETLQGSRLNEQFF
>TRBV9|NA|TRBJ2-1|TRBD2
TGTGCCAGCAGCGTAGCGGGAGGTTTCAATGAGCAGTTCTTC
CASSVAGGFNEQFF
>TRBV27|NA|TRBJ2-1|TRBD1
TGTGCCAGCAGGTCGGGACAGGGGAAAGAGCAGTTCTTC
CASRSGQGKEQFF
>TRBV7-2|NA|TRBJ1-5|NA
TGTGCCAGCAGCCTCGCGAATATCAAGCCCCAGCATTTT
CASSLANIKPQHF
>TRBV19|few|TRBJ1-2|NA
TGTGCCAGTAGCCTGGGGGCCTCAACCTTTTACGACTACTATGGCTACACCTTC
CASSLGASTFYDYYGYTF
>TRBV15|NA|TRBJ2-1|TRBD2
TGTGCCACCAGCAGACCCCGGACAGCCAGCGGGAGCGGGTCCTACAATGAGCAGTTCTTC
CATSRPRTASGSGSYNEQFF
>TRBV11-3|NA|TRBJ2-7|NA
TGTGCCAGCAGCGCATCAACTAGAGGCGAGCAGTACTTC
CASSASTRGEQYF